The entry that follows covers one T cell receptor beta chain sequence. This sample stems from a study of blood T cell repertoires in COVID-19. Across the study: COVID-19 samples collected from the United States, Italy and Spain covered acute and convalescent phases. T cells, B-cell-depleted T cells, or PBMCs provided the cDNA or gDNA that served as material.

In germline, CDR1 is LNHDA, CDR2 SQIVND (reference sequence). The CDR3 runs 16 residues. Deletions cut 4 bases from V and 2 bases from J, with 12 bases between. Per the authors' pipeline: The authors estimated nucleated cell counts from reference gene primer amplification. Repertoires were generated with immunoSEQ multiplex PCR, while TCRdb's copy carries only in-frame clones and drops some. That table furnishes V, J and clone size, whereas the DNA furnished D and trimming. Among 120,000 to 150,000 clones listed, around 80% were seen once. The sequencing input was peripheral blood. This sequence joins TRBV19 and TRBJ2-6; D unresolved. The clonotype originates from a man older than 75 with acute or convalescent COVID-19. In nucleotides, the CDR3 is TGTGCCAGTAGTACACCCGAGATTGCTGGGGCCAACGTCCTGACTTTC. It codes for CASSTPEIAGANVLTF.